A selection of T cell receptor beta chains follows, all from one sample in a study of T cell responses to AZD1222 COVID-19 vaccine. Profiled with immunoSEQ multiplex PCR; TCRdb holds only in-frame clones, not every one. The profile covers around 100,000 clones, with roughly 80% appearing a single time and around 15% taken by the ten largest. Sequencing used peripheral blood, obtained on day 0 of AZD1222 vaccination. The source of these receptors is an adult in good health. The CDR3 runs from the conserved cysteine through the conserved F or W. The order of the fields is V gene, D gene, J gene, clone size, CDR3 DNA, CDR3 protein. A D gene is named only where the DNA matches it firmly. Where a row states a size, it is once, few, many or the class of an expanded clone; other rows omit it.

V: TRBV11-3
D: TRBD1
J: TRBJ2-5
size: NA
DNA: TGTGCCAGCTCCAAAGGGGGCTCCCAAGAGACCCAGTACTTC
CDR3: CASSKGGSQETQYF

V: TRBV28
D: NA
J: TRBJ1-5
size: NA
DNA: TGTGCCAGCAAAACTACCCAAAATCAGCCCCAGCATTTT
CDR3: CASKTTQNQPQHF

V: TRBV10-3
D: NA
J: TRBJ2-1
size: NA
DNA: TGTGCCATCAGTGGCACTGCGGGCTCCTACAATGAGCAGTTCTTC
CDR3: CAISGTAGSYNEQFF

V: TRBV6-5
D: NA
J: TRBJ1-2
size: NA
DNA: TGTGCCAGCAGTCGACCTTCAGCTGGCTACACCTTC
CDR3: CASSRPSAGYTF

V: TRBV20-1
D: NA
J: TRBJ1-1
size: few
DNA: TGCAGTGCTAGTTATGATAGGAACACTGAAGCTTTCTTT
CDR3: CSASYDRNTEAFF

V: TRBV5-5
D: NA
J: TRBJ2-3
size: NA
DNA: TGTGCCAGCAGTTTGGGCCGAGGGCAGACTGCAGATACGCAGTATTTT
CDR3: CASSLGRGQTADTQYF

V: TRBV18
D: NA
J: TRBJ2-4
size: NA
DNA: TGTGCCAGCTCACTGAGTACGGTAGCCAAAAACATTCAGTACTTC
CDR3: CASSLSTVAKNIQYF

V: TRBV6-5
D: TRBD1
J: TRBJ2-2
size: once
DNA: TGTGCCAGCAGTCCCATGGGACAGGCTACCGGGGAGCTGTTTTTT
CDR3: CASSPMGQATGELFF

V: TRBV11-1
D: TRBD2
J: TRBJ2-1
size: NA
DNA: TGTGCCAGCAGCTTAACAGCGGGAGGGCCGTCTAATGAGCAGTTCTTC
CDR3: CASSLTAGGPSNEQFF

V: TRBV28
D: TRBD1
J: TRBJ1-3
size: NA
DNA: TGTGCCAGCAGTTTTATAAAGACAGGGACTGGAAACACCATATATTTT
CDR3: CASSFIKTGTGNTIYF

V: TRBV19
D: NA
J: TRBJ2-3
size: NA
DNA: TGTGCCAGTAGTTCTTCCAATACGCAGTATTTT
CDR3: CASSSSNTQYF

V: TRBV9
D: TRBD2
J: TRBJ2-7
size: NA
DNA: TGTGCCAGCAGCGCCCCGGGGGGGCCCTACAAGCAGTACTTC
CDR3: CASSAPGGPYKQYF

V: TRBV2
D: NA
J: TRBJ1-2
size: NA
DNA: TGTGCCATCCTCACCTCCTTACAGGGACCTGGCTACACCTTC
CDR3: CAILTSLQGPGYTF

V: TRBV6-1
D: TRBD2
J: TRBJ2-3
size: few
DNA: TGTGCCAGCAGTGAATTGGGAGCGGGGCCCCCCACAGATACGCAGTATTTT
CDR3: CASSELGAGPPTDTQYF

V: TRBV12-3/TRBV12-4
D: NA
J: TRBJ1-1
size: NA
DNA: TGTGCCAGCAGTAGGACGAACACTGAAGCTTTCTTT
CDR3: CASSRTNTEAFF

V: TRBV5-1
D: TRBD1
J: TRBJ1-4
size: NA
DNA: TGCGCCAGCAGTTTGGACAGGGCCAGGGAAAAACTGTTTTTT
CDR3: CASSLDRAREKLFF

V: TRBV11-3
D: NA
J: TRBJ1-1
size: NA
DNA: TGTGCCAGCAGCTTCTCCGGGACAAGGAACACTGAAGCTTTCTTT
CDR3: CASSFSGTRNTEAFF

V: TRBV7-9
D: NA
J: TRBJ1-2
size: NA
DNA: TGTGCCAGCAGCTTAGGGTCCGAAAGAGGCTATGGCTACACCTTC
CDR3: CASSLGSERGYGYTF

V: TRBV18
D: NA
J: TRBJ1-3
size: NA
DNA: TGTGCCAGCTCACCTTCATCTGGAAACACCATATATTTT
CDR3: CASSPSSGNTIYF

V: TRBV2
D: NA
J: TRBJ1-5
size: few
DNA: TGTGCCAGCAGTCCAGGGGAAGGCAATCAGCCCCAGCATTTT
CDR3: CASSPGEGNQPQHF

V: TRBV7-3
D: NA
J: TRBJ2-2
size: NA
DNA: TGTGCCAGCAGCAAAGGGGGACTCACCGGGGAGCTGTTTTTT
CDR3: CASSKGGLTGELFF

V: TRBV7-2
D: NA
J: TRBJ1-2
size: NA
DNA: TGTGCCAGCAGCACCCGGGAGCCGGCTGGCTACACCTTC
CDR3: CASSTREPAGYTF

V: TRBV24-1
D: NA
J: TRBJ1-6
size: NA
DNA: TGTGCCACCACCCCTAAGGGGTCAGATAATTCACCCCTCCACTTT
CDR3: CATTPKGSDNSPLHF

V: TRBV7-2
D: NA
J: TRBJ1-6
size: NA
DNA: TGTGCCAGCAGCTTAGTCCGGAATTCACCCCTCCACTTT
CDR3: CASSLVRNSPLHF

V: TRBV6-1
D: NA
J: TRBJ1-6
size: NA
DNA: TGTGCCAGCAGTGAAGTGACAGCCTATAATTCACCCCTCCACTTT
CDR3: CASSEVTAYNSPLHF

V: TRBV7-9
D: NA
J: TRBJ2-5
size: NA
DNA: TGTGCCAGCAGCGAGGGCTTGCGTCAAGAGACCCAGTACTTC
CDR3: CASSEGLRQETQYF

V: TRBV6-5
D: NA
J: TRBJ2-7
size: NA
DNA: TGTGCCAGCAGTTCTTGGGCCGGGAACTACGAGCAGTACTTC
CDR3: CASSSWAGNYEQYF

V: TRBV2
D: NA
J: TRBJ2-2
size: NA
DNA: TGTGCCAGCAGTGTTAGACGGCCAAACACCGGGGAGCTGTTTTTT
CDR3: CASSVRRPNTGELFF

V: TRBV28
D: TRBD1
J: TRBJ1-2
size: NA
DNA: TGTGCCACCATCGCGGCAGGGACAGGAAATGGCTACACCTTC
CDR3: CATIAAGTGNGYTF

V: TRBV19
D: TRBD1
J: TRBJ1-2
size: NA
DNA: TGTGCCAGTAGTGTGAATACAGGGGATCACGGCTACACCTTC
CDR3: CASSVNTGDHGYTF

V: TRBV15
D: NA
J: TRBJ1-4
size: NA
DNA: TGTGCCACCAGCAGACCACTTGACGGACGGGCCTATGGAAAACTGTTTTTT
CDR3: CATSRPLDGRAYGKLFF

V: TRBV6-1
D: TRBD1
J: TRBJ1-5
size: NA
DNA: TGTGCCAGCAGTGAACAGGGGGGCCGGCAGCCCCAGCATTTT
CDR3: CASSEQGGRQPQHF

V: TRBV19
D: TRBD1
J: TRBJ2-3
size: NA
DNA: TGTGCCAGTAGTAGGGGACAGGGGATCACAGATACGCAGTATTTT
CDR3: CASSRGQGITDTQYF

V: TRBV12-5
D: NA
J: TRBJ1-1
size: NA
DNA: TGTGCTAGTGGGCAGCGGACGGGGGCTGAAGCTTTCTTT
CDR3: CASGQRTGAEAFF

V: TRBV19
D: NA
J: TRBJ1-5
size: few
DNA: TGTGCCAGTAGTATAGTAGGACAGAAGCAGCCCCAGCATTTT
CDR3: CASSIVGQKQPQHF

V: TRBV3-1/TRBV3-2
D: NA
J: TRBJ1-3
size: NA
DNA: TGTGCCAGCAGCCAAGAGAGACAGCGCTCTGGAAACACCATATATTTT
CDR3: CASSQERQRSGNTIYF

V: TRBV3-1/TRBV3-2
D: NA
J: TRBJ1-1
size: NA
DNA: TGTGCCAGGGGTTGGGCAGCCACTTGGGACACTGAAGCTTTCTTT
CDR3: CARGWAATWDTEAFF

V: TRBV5-1
D: NA
J: TRBJ1-2
size: few
DNA: TGCGCCAGCAGCCCCGGGGGATATACTAACTATGGCTACACCTTC
CDR3: CASSPGGYTNYGYTF

V: TRBV5-6
D: NA
J: TRBJ1-2
size: NA
DNA: TGTGCCAGCAGCTTGGCCGACAATCCCGATTTGGATGGCTACACCTTC
CDR3: CASSLADNPDLDGYTF

V: TRBV18
D: NA
J: TRBJ1-4
size: NA
DNA: TGTGCCAGCTCTTCGGGAGGAGGTCGGGAAAAACTGTTTTTT
CDR3: CASSSGGGREKLFF

V: TRBV30
D: NA
J: TRBJ2-5
size: once
DNA: TGTGCCTGGAGTGTCGCGGGGGCGGTAGAGACCCAGTACTTC
CDR3: CAWSVAGAVETQYF

V: TRBV18
D: TRBD1
J: TRBJ1-4
size: NA
DNA: TGTGCCAGCTCAACCCAGGGGGTCCAAAAACTGTTTTTT
CDR3: CASSTQGVQKLFF